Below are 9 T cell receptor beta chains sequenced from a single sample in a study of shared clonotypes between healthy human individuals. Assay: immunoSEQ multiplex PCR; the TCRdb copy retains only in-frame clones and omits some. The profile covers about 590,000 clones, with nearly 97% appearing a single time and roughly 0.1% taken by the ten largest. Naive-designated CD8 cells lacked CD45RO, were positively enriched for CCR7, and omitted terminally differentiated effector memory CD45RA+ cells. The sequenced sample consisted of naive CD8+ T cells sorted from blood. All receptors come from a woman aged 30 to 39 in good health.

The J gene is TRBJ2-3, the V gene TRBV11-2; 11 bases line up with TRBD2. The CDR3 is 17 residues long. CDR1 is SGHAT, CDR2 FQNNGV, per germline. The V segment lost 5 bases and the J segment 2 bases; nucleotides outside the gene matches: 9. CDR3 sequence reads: CASSPGTSGTSTDTQYF. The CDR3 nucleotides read TGTGCCAGCAGCCCGGGGACTAGCGGAACCTCCACAGATACGCAGTATTTT.

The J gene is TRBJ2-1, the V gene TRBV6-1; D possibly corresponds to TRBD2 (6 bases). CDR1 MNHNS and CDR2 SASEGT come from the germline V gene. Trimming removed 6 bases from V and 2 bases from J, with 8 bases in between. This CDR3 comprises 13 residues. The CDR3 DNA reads TGTGCCAGCAGGAGGAGGGCCTACAATGAGCAGTTCTTC. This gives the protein CASRRRAYNEQFF.

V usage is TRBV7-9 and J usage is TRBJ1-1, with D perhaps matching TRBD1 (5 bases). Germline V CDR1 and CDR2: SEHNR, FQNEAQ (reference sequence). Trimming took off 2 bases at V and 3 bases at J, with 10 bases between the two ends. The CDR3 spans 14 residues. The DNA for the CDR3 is TGTGCCAGCAGCTTACACATCAGGGACACTGAAGCTTTCTTT. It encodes CASSLHIRDTEAFF.

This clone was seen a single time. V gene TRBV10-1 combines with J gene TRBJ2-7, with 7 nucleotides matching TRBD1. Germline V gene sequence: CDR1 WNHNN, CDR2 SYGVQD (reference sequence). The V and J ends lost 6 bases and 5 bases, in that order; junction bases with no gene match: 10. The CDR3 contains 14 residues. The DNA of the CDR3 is TGCGCCAGCAGCCGGGACAGCGCTTCCCACGAGCAGTACTTC. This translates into CASSRDSASHEQYF.

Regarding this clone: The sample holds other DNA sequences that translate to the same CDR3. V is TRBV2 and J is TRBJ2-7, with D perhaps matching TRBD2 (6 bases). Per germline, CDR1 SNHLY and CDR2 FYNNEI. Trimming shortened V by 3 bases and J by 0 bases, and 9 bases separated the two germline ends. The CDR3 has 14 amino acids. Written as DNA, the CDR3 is TGTGCCAGCAGTGATGGAGGGACCTCCTACGAGCAGTACTTC. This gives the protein CASSDGGTSYEQYF.

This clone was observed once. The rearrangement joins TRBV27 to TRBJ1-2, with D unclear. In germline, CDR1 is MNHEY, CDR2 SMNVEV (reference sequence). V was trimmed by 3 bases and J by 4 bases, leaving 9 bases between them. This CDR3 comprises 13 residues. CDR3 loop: CASSFGRSYGYTF. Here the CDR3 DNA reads TGTGCCAGCAGTTTCGGACGGTCCTATGGCTACACCTTC.

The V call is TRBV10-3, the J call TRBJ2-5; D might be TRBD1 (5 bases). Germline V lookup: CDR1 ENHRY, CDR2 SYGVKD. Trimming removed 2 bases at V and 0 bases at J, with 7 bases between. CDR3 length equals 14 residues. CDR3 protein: CAISEPTDQETQYF. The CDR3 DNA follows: TGTGCCATCAGTGAGCCGACAGACCAAGAGACCCAGTACTTC.

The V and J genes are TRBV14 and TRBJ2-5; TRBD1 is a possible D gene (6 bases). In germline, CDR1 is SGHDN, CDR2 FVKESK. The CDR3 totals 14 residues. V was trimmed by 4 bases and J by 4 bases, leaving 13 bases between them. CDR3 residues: CASSPAGVGETQYF. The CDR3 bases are TGTGCCAGCAGCCCGGCAGGGGTGGGAGAGACCCAGTACTTC.

The CDR3 region is CASSLRDSVFYEQYF. The CDR3 coding sequence is TGTGCCAGCAGTTTACGCGACAGCGTCTTCTACGAGCAGTACTTC. V gene TRBV27 combines with J gene TRBJ2-7; tentatively, D is TRBD1 (5 bases). The ends were cut back, 2 bases at V and 3 bases at J, with 14 bases in the middle. The CDR3 spans 15 residues. From germline, CDR1 is MNHEY and CDR2 SMNVEV (reference sequence).